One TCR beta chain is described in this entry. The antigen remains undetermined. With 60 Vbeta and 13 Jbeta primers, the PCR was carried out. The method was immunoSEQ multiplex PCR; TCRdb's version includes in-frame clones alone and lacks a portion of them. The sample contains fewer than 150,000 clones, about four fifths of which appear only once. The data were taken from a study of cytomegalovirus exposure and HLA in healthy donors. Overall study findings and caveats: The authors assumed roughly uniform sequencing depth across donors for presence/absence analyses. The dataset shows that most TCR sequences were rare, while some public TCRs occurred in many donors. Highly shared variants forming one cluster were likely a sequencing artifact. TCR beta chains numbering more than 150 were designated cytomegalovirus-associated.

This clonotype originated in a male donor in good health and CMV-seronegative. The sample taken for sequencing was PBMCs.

The CDR3 loop is CASSQQGRSYEQYF. The DNA for the CDR3 is TGTGCCAGTAGCCAACAGGGGCGCTCCTACGAGCAGTACTTC. V gene TRBV19 combines with J gene TRBJ2-7; 7 nucleotides align to TRBD1. J lost 0 bases, V lost 6 bases, and 5 bases had no gene match. This CDR3 spans 14 amino acids. Per germline, CDR1 LNHDA and CDR2 SQIVND (reference sequence).